Listed here are 16 T cell receptor beta chains from one sample, sequenced in a study of blood T cell repertoires in COVID-19. TCRdb's copy holds only in-frame clones and misses some; the assay was immunoSEQ multiplex PCR. The sample yields approximately 230,000 clones, 70% to 90% seen once. The sample taken for sequencing was PBMCs or T cells enriched from blood (not recorded which). These receptors originate from a woman in her fifties or sixties with acute COVID-19.

The gene calls are TRBV12-3 or TRBV12-4 and TRBJ1-5, with 7 bases matching TRBD1. This CDR3 has 13 amino acids. After removal of 6 bases from V and 3 bases from J, the junction contained 2 bases not matched to a gene. DNA of the CDR3: TGTGCCAGCAGCGGACAGGTCAATCAGCCCCAGCATTTT. This codes for CASSGQVNQPQHF.

The chain has TRBV5-5 and TRBJ2-1; D gene ambiguous. The CDR3 sequence is 14 residues long. From germline, CDR1 is SGHKS and CDR2 YYEKEE (reference sequence). The V end was cut by 2 bases, the J end by 7 bases, with 13 bases between. The CDR3 coding sequence is TGTGCCAGCAGCTTCGGGTCGACTGAGAATGAGCAGTTCTTC. This encodes CASSFGSTENEQFF.

The rearrangement joins TRBV5-4 to TRBJ2-7; D possibly corresponds to TRBD1 (6 bases). This CDR3 is built from 14 residues. V was clipped by 4 bases and J by 3 bases, with 14 bases between them. Germline-derived CDR1 and CDR2 are SGHNT and YYREEE (reference sequence). The CDR3 protein is CASSAWTALYEQYF. Written as DNA, the CDR3 is TGTGCCAGCAGCGCTTGGACAGCCCTCTACGAGCAGTACTTC.

The CDR3 protein is CASSWAPGREWSYNEQFF. CDR3 DNA sequence: TGCGCCAGCAGCTGGGCGCCGGGGCGGGAGTGGTCCTACAATGAGCAGTTCTTC. V gene TRBV5-1 combines with J gene TRBJ2-1, with 7 bases that match TRBD2. Germline CDR1 SGHRS, CDR2 YFSETQ. Trimming cost V 3 bases and J 1 base; bases outside gene matches: 13. The CDR3 totals 18 residues.

The chain joins TRBV7-9 to TRBJ2-1, with D hard to call. This CDR3 is 14 amino acids long. Germline CDR1 reads SEHNR; CDR2 reads FQNEAQ (reference sequence). Between the trimmed V and J ends, which lost 7 bases and 8 bases, there was a span of 18 bases. This CDR3 is CASTLTSVVDEQFF. The CDR3 region has the DNA TGTGCCAGCACCCTAACCTCCGTGGTGGATGAGCAGTTCTTC.

This clone came up once. This chain connects TRBV3-1 (or the pseudogene TRBV3-2) to TRBJ1-1, with 8 positions matching TRBD1. CDR3 length equals 14 residues. CDR1 is LGHDT and CDR2 is YNNKEL in the germline V gene (reference sequence). V trimming: 6 bases; J trimming: 3 bases; junction bases outside the gene matches: 6. For the CDR3, the DNA is TGTGCCAGCAGATATCAGGGGGCAGACACTGAAGCTTTCTTT. It specifies CASRYQGADTEAFF.

CDR3 in amino acids: CASSPSMQGQETQYF. In DNA, the CDR3 is TGTGCCAGCTCACCATCTATGCAGGGACAAGAGACCCAGTACTTC. The chain employs TRBV18 and TRBJ2-5; D might be TRBD1 (5 bases). Trimming stripped 2 bases from V and 2 bases from J, with 12 bases between. The germline V gene has CDR1 KGHSH and CDR2 LQKENI. The CDR3 extends over 15 amino acids.

The chain has TRBV21-1 and TRBJ2-3; no check of the table's D call, TRBD2, against the DNA was made. TRBV21-1 is a recognized pseudogene. The CDR3 extends over 16 amino acids. In DNA, the CDR3 is TGTGCCAGCAGTTCCCCGGGGGAATGGATCACAGATACGCAGTATTTT. It codes for CASSSPGEWITDTQYF.

Only one count was recorded for this clone. The rearrangement links TRBV24-1 to TRBJ2-2; 9 nucleotides agree with TRBD1. The CDR3 consists of 15 residues. Losses at the gene ends were 4 bases for V and 8 bases for J; bases not matched to a gene: 7. CDR1 is KGHDR and CDR2 is SFDVKD in the germline V gene. The CDR3 DNA reads as TGTGCCACCAGTGACGCCAAACAGGGGGCGGGGGAGCTGTTTTTT. Amino acids: CATSDAKQGAGELFF.

This chain connects TRBV28 to TRBJ2-7, with TRBD1 identical over 9 bases. With 5 bases clipped from V and 1 base from J, the junction kept 6 bases outside the gene matches. Germline V gives CDR1 MDHEN, CDR2 SYDVKM. The CDR3 is made up of 15 amino acids. The DNA of the CDR3 is TGTGCCAGCAGTATAACAGGGGGCAATTCCTACGAGCAGTACTTC. Encoded protein: CASSITGGNSYEQYF. The full variable domain, completed using reference TRBV28 and TRBJ2-7, is DVKVTQSSRYLVKRTGEKVFLECVQDMDHENMFWYRQDPGLGLRLIYFSYDVKMKEKGDIPEGYSVSREKKERFSLILESASTNQTSMYLCASSITGGNSYEQYFGPGTRLTVT.

This clone qualifies as medium-sized (0.01 to 0.1%). The V and J genes are TRBV2 and TRBJ1-5; no clear D. This CDR3 contains 12 residues. The ends were cut back, 6 bases at V and 3 bases at J, with 6 bases in the middle. CDR1 and CDR2 (germline): SNHLY, FYNNEI. The chain's CDR3 is CASRRPNQPQHF. The CDR3 DNA sequence: TGTGCCAGCAGGCGGCCCAATCAGCCCCAGCATTTT.

V and J are TRBV29-1 and TRBJ2-4, with TRBD1 matching 8 bases. The V gene end was trimmed by 5 bases and the J gene end by 8 bases; junction bases not matched to a gene: 2. Germline V lookup: CDR1 SQVTM, CDR2 ANQGSEA. The CDR3 covers 11 residues. This CDR3 is CSVWTGYIQYF. The CDR3 bases are TGCAGCGTTTGGACAGGGTACATTCAGTACTTC.

The chain joins TRBV28 to TRBJ1-1; no firm D call. The length of the CDR3 is 15 residues. V lost 6 bases and J lost 8, with 22 bases in between. Germline lookup yields CDR1 MDHEN and CDR2 SYDVKM. CDR3 amino acids: CASRRARSRATEAFF. The DNA for the CDR3 is TGTGCCAGCAGGAGGGCCAGAAGCAGAGCTACCGAAGCTTTCTTT.

The chain links TRBV27 to TRBJ1-6, with 7 bases lining up with TRBD1. Germline CDR1 and CDR2: MNHEY and SMNVEV (reference sequence). The J segment lost 14 bases and the V segment lost 5 bases, leaving 9 bases of the junction unmatched. This CDR3 is built from 13 residues. The CDR3 here is CASSHQGERSLHF. CDR3 in DNA: TGTGCCAGCAGTCATCAGGGGGAAAGGTCCCTCCACTTT.

The chain links TRBV7-2 to TRBJ2-2; 9 bases fit TRBD1. The CDR3 consists of 15 residues. Per germline, CDR1 SGHTA and CDR2 FQGNSA. The J segment lost 6 bases and the V segment lost 9 bases, leaving 11 bases of the junction unmatched. CDR3 sequence reads: CASRLGTGLAGELFF. Here the CDR3 DNA reads TGTGCCAGTCGACTCGGGACAGGGTTGGCCGGGGAGCTGTTTTTT. Complete variable domain (other parts from reference TRBV7-2 and TRBJ2-2): GAGVSQSPSNKVTEKGKDVELRCDPISGHTALYWYRQSLGQGLEFLIYFQGNSAPDKSGLPSDRFSAERTGGSVSTLTIQRTQQEDSAVYLCASRLGTGLAGELFFGEGSRLTVL.

The chain employs TRBV5-1 and TRBJ2-2; D gene ambiguous. Trimming removed 6 bases from V and 4 bases from J, with 13 bases in between. From germline, CDR1 is SGHRS and CDR2 YFSETQ. CDR3 size: 14 residues. The CDR3 is CASTLGASTGELFF. The CDR3 DNA sequence: TGCGCCAGCACCCTGGGCGCGTCCACCGGGGAGCTGTTTTTT.